These 19 T cell receptor beta chains originate from one sample sequenced in a study of cytomegalovirus exposure and HLA in healthy donors (dated by TCRdb to 2016 to 2017). The receptor library was made with the immunoSEQ multiplex PCR assay. The multiplex PCR relied on a mix of 60 forward primers for TCR Vbeta segments and 13 reverse primers for TCR Jbeta segments. This is the immuneACCESS table as TCRdb keeps it, with only in-frame sequences that have V and J called. A part of the clones is gone; compared with another copy, unresolved V genes explain less than half, and the rest is unexplained. The sample table records approximately 200,000 clones; 70% to 85% of these occur just once. The top ten constitute 0.2% to 0.25% of the sample. The sample comprised PBMCs. These receptors all stem from a girl aged 2-15 years in good health and CMV-seronegative.

This clone was observed once. The J gene is TRBJ1-1, the V gene TRBV6-1, with 7 bases lining up with TRBD1. Losses at the gene ends were 10 bases for V and 2 bases for J; bases not matched to a gene: 7. The CDR3 is 13 residues long. Germline values: CDR1 MNHNS, CDR2 SASEGT. The CDR3 loop is CATYRDSNTEAFF. The CDR3 coding sequence is TGTGCCACGTACCGGGACAGTAACACTGAAGCTTTCTTT.

The V call is TRBV10-3, the J call TRBJ1-2; D not certain. Germline-derived CDR1 and CDR2 are ENHRY and SYGVKD. The CDR3 totals 13 residues. Trimming removed 6 bases from V and 4 bases from J, with 12 bases in between. CDR3 nucleotides: TGTGCCATCAGCCACGGGGAGGTCTATGGCTACACCTTC. Protein: CAISHGEVYGYTF.

This rearrangement joins TRBV5-4 to TRBJ1-1; D uncertain. The CDR3 covers 13 residues. Germline loops: CDR1 SGHNT, CDR2 YYREEE (reference sequence). V lost 4 bases and J lost 0, with 7 bases in between. The CDR3 region has the DNA TGTGCCAGCAGCACGGGAATGAACACTGAAGCTTTCTTT. This sequence encodes CASSTGMNTEAFF.

As regards this clone: One end of the junction varies from germline; a read error may be responsible. V gene TRBV7-9 combines with J gene TRBJ1-3; possible D gene TRBD1, 6 bases. The germline V gene has CDR1 SEHNR and CDR2 FQNEAQ (reference sequence). CDR3 length: 17 amino acids. The CDR3 region is CAGSLGHDSYSGNTIYF. The DNA for the CDR3 is TGTGCCGGCAGCTTGGGACACGATTCCTACTCTGGAAACACCATATATTTT. The entire variable domain, with the rest obtained from reference TRBV7-9 and TRBJ1-3, is as follows: DTGVSQNPRHKITKRGQNVTFRCDPISEHNRLYWYRQTLGQGPEFLTYFQNEAQLEKSRLLSDRFSAERPKGSFSTLEIQRTEQGDSAMYLCAGSLGHDSYSGNTIYFGEGSWLTVV.

This chain uses TRBV6-1 with TRBJ1-5, with D perhaps matching TRBD1 (5 bases). V lost 1 base and J 0 bases, leaving 19 bases between the germline ends. Germline CDR1 and CDR2: MNHNS and SASEGT. The CDR3 runs to 19 residues. The CDR3 region is CASSEEEGRGKISNQPQHF. CDR3 nucleotide sequence: TGTGCCAGCAGTGAAGAGGAGGGACGTGGTAAAATTAGCAATCAGCCCCAGCATTTT.

The chain couples TRBV30 to TRBJ1-2, with 7 bases matching TRBD1. The junction had 11 bases not matched to a gene; V was cut back by 8 bases and J by 8 bases. The CDR3 loop spans 12 amino acids. From germline, CDR1 is GTSNPN and CDR2 SVGIG (reference sequence). DNA of the CDR3: TGTGCCCGCCACAGGGGAATGGGAGGCTACACCTTC. Its protein is CARHRGMGGYTF.

The rearrangement links TRBV9 to TRBJ1-1; no definite D call. Deletions cut 0 bases from V and 4 bases from J, with 7 bases between. The CDR3 totals 13 residues. Germline-derived CDR1 and CDR2 are SGDLS and YYNGEE. CDR3 coding DNA: TGTGCCAGCAGCGTAGCGCTGGCCACTGAAGCTTTCTTT. Translating gives CASSVALATEAFF.

With regard to this clone: The sample holds other DNA sequences that translate to the same CDR3. The rearrangement uses TRBV7-2 and TRBJ1-6, with no clear D. Trimming took off 5 bases at V and 3 bases at J, with 11 bases between the two ends. The CDR3 covers 15 residues. Germline CDR1 and CDR2: SGHTA and FQGNSA. In nucleotides, the CDR3 is TGTGCCAGCAGCCTCAGGACTGGCTATAATTCACCCCTCCACTTT. Its protein is CASSLRTGYNSPLHF.

The rearrangement joins TRBV5-1 to TRBJ2-3, with a possible D match to TRBD2 (5 bases). Germline V gene data show CDR1 as SGHRS and CDR2 as YFSETQ. V dropped 0 bases and J dropped 2 bases, with 10 bases sitting between them. The CDR3 is 15 amino acids. The CDR3 DNA sequence: TGCGCCAGCAGCTTGGGGAGGATAGCCACAGATACGCAGTATTTT. Translation: CASSLGRIATDTQYF.

The chain links TRBV14 to TRBJ2-7; 10 nucleotides line up with TRBD1. Germline V CDR1 and CDR2: SGHDN, FVKESK. CDR3 size: 14 residues. The trim removed 4 bases at V and 2 bases at J, leaving 2 bases unmatched. DNA for the CDR3: TGTGCCAGCAGCCGACAGGGGGCCCCCTACGAGCAGTACTTC. It specifies CASSRQGAPYEQYF.

The chain employs TRBV6-5 and TRBJ2-1; D is perhaps TRBD1 (5 bases). Germline V gene data show CDR1 as MNHEY and CDR2 as SVGAGI. The CDR3 is made up of 14 amino acids. V lost 2 bases and J 4 bases, leaving 9 bases between the germline ends. The DNA for the CDR3 is TGTGCCAGCAGTTACAGGGGCGCTTACAATGAGCAGTTCTTC. Its protein is CASSYRGAYNEQFF.

The rearrangement links TRBV7-9 to TRBJ2-3, with 9 nucleotides matching TRBD2. The CDR3 covers 14 residues. Trimming at V came to 3 bases and at J to 6 bases, leaving 4 bases not matched to a gene. Germline CDR1 SEHNR, CDR2 FQNEAQ (reference sequence). The CDR3 region is CASSFAGGPDTQYF. The CDR3 coding sequence is TGTGCCAGCAGCTTCGCGGGGGGGCCGGATACGCAGTATTTT. Full variable domain (outside the CDR3, taken from reference TRBV7-9 and TRBJ2-3): DTGVSQNPRHKITKRGQNVTFRCDPISEHNRLYWYRQTLGQGPEFLTYFQNEAQLEKSRLLSDRFSAERPKGSFSTLEIQRTEQGDSAMYLCASSFAGGPDTQYFGPGTRLTVL.

V and J are TRBV9 and TRBJ2-3, with 12 bases fitting TRBD2. The V and J ends lost 4 bases and 1 base, in that order; junction bases with no gene match: 4. Germline V gene sequence: CDR1 SGDLS, CDR2 YYNGEE. This CDR3 spans 16 amino acids. CDR3 in amino acids: CASSLRTSGGTDTQYF. Written as DNA, the CDR3 is TGTGCCAGCAGCCTCCGGACTAGCGGGGGCACAGATACGCAGTATTTT.

The rearrangement uses TRBV15 and TRBJ1-5; the D gene is possibly TRBD1 (5 bases). V shed 7 bases and J shed 6 bases, with 13 bases lying between them. The CDR3 contains 13 residues. CDR1 is LNHNV, CDR2 YYDKDF, per germline (reference sequence). This CDR3 is CATTKTVSQPQHF. CDR3 nucleotide sequence: TGTGCCACCACCAAGACAGTAAGTCAGCCCCAGCATTTT.

V gene TRBV2 combines with J gene TRBJ2-1, with TRBD2 matching over 8 bases. Germline V gives CDR1 SNHLY, CDR2 FYNNEI. CDR3 length: 16 residues. The J segment lost 7 bases and the V segment lost 2 bases, leaving 10 bases of the junction unmatched. As DNA, the CDR3 is TGTGCCAGCAGTGAACCAGGGACTAGTACAGGTAATGAGCAGTTCTTC. This encodes CASSEPGTSTGNEQFF.

The chain employs TRBV15 and TRBJ1-1; no clear D. The CDR3 has 18 amino acids. The ends were cut back, 1 base at V and 0 bases at J, with 18 bases in the middle. The germline V gene encodes CDR1 LNHNV and CDR2 YYDKDF (reference sequence). The CDR3 loop is CATSRARIMGDMNTEAFF. CDR3 sequence (DNA): TGTGCCACCAGCAGAGCGAGAATAATGGGAGACATGAACACTGAAGCTTTCTTT. Full variable domain (remainder filled in from reference TRBV15 and TRBJ1-1): DAMVIQNPRYQVTQFGKPVTLSCSQTLNHNVMYWYQQKSSQAPKLLFHYYDKDFNNEADTPDNFQSRRPNTSFCFLDIRSPGLGDTAMYLCATSRARIMGDMNTEAFFGQGTRLTVV.

The chain's CDR3 is CASSPPGGPQHF. The CDR3 region has the DNA TGTGCCAGCAGTCCCCCCGGAGGTCCCCAGCATTTT. The J gene is TRBJ1-5, the V gene TRBV6-1; D call uncertain. Germline V gene lookup returns CDR1 MNHNS and CDR2 SASEGT. V was shortened by 5 bases and J by 10 bases, with 12 bases between the two germline ends. The CDR3 extends over 12 amino acids.

The chain recombines TRBV19 with TRBJ1-5; tentatively, D is TRBD1 (6 bases). The V gene's germline CDR1 is LNHDA and CDR2 SQIVND (reference sequence). V dropped 5 bases and J dropped 0 bases, with 23 bases sitting between them. The length of the CDR3 is 19 residues. In DNA form, the CDR3 reads TGTGCCAGTAGTTCACCGGGACACCTTCCGAGTTATAGCAATCAGCCCCAGCATTTT. Translation: CASSSPGHLPSYSNQPQHF. Full variable domain (rest looked up from reference TRBV19 and TRBJ1-5): DGGITQSPKYLFRKEGQNVTLSCEQNLNHDAMYWYRQDPGQGLRLIYYSQIVNDFQKGDIAEGYSVSREKKESFPLTVTSAQKNPTAFYLCASSSPGHLPSYSNQPQHFGDGTRLSIL.

The chain recombines TRBV6-1 with TRBJ1-5, with D tentatively TRBD1 (5 bases). V lost 4 bases, J lost 7 bases, and 14 bases lay in between. Germline CDR1 MNHNS, CDR2 SASEGT. The CDR3 spans 14 residues. The CDR3 nucleotides read TGTGCCAGCAGTGGTCAGGGTAGAAGACAGCCCCAGCATTTT. This sequence encodes CASSGQGRRQPQHF.